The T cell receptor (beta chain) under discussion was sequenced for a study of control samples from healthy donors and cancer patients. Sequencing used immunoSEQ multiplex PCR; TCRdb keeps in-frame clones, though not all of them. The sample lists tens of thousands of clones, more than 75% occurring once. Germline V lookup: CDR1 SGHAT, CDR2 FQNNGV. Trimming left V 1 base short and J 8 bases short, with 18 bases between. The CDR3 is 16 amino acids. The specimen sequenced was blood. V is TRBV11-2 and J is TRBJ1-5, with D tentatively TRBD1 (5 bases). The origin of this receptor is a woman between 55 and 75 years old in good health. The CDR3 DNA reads TGTGCCAGCAGCTTAGGCGGGGGAAGGAAGGTGGAGCCCCAGCATTTT. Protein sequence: CASSLGGGRKVEPQHF.